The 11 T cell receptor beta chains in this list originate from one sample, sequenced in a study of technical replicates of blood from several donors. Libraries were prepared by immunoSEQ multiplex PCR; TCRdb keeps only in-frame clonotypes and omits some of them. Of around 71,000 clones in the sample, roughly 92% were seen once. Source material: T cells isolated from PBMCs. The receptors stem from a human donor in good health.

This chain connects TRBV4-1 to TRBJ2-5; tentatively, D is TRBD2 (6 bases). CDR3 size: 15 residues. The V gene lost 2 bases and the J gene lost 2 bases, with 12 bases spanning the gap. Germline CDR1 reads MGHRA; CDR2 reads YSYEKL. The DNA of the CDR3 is TGCGCCAGCAGCCAATCCTTAGCGGTACAAGAGACCCAGTACTTC. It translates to CASSQSLAVQETQYF.

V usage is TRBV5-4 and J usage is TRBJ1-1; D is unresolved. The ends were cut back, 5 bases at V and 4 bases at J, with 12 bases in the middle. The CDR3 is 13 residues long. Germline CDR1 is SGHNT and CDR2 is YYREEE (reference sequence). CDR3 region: CASRLYSSTEAFF. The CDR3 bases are TGTGCCAGCAGACTGTACAGCTCCACTGAAGCTTTCTTT. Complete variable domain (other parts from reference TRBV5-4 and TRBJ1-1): ETGVTQSPTHLIKTRGQQVTLRCSSQSGHNTVSWYQQALGQGPQFIFQYYREEENGRGNFPPRFSGLQFPNYSSELNVNALELDDSALYLCASRLYSSTEAFFGQGTRLTVV.

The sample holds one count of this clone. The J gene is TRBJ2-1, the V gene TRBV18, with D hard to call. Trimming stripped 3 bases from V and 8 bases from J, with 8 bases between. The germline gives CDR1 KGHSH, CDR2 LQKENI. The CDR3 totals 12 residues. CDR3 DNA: TGTGCCAGCTCACCGACCACAGATGAGCAGTTCTTC. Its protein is CASSPTTDEQFF.

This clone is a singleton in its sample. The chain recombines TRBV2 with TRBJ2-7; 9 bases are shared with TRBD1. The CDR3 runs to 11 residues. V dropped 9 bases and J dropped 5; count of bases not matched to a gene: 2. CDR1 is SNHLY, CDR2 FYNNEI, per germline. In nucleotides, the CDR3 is TGTGCCAGAAGGGACAGGGACGAGCAGTACTTC. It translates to CARRDRDEQYF.

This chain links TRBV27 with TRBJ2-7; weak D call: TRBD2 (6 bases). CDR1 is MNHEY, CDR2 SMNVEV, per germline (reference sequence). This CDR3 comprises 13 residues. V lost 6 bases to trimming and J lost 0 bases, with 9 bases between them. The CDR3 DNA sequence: TGTGCCAGCAGCCTAGCGCTCTCCTACGAGCAGTACTTC. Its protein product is CASSLALSYEQYF.

The CDR3 DNA is TGTGCCAGCAGCGAGGGAGTAGTTAATGAAAAACTGTTTTTT. Translating gives CASSEGVVNEKLFF. This rearrangement joins TRBV9 to TRBJ1-4; D is unresolved. There are 14 residues in the CDR3. CDR1 is SGDLS, CDR2 YYNGEE, per germline. V gave up 3 bases and J gave up 4 bases, with 10 bases separating them.

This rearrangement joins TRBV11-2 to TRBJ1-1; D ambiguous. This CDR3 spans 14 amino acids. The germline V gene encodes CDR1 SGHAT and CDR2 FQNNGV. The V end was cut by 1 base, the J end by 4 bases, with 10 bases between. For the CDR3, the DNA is TGTGCCAGCAGCTTAGGTGGCACAGTCACTGAAGCTTTCTTT. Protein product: CASSLGGTVTEAFF.

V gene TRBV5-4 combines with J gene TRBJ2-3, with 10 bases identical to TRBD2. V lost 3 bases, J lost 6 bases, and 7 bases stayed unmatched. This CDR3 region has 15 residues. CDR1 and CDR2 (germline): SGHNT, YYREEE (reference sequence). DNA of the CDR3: TGTGCCAGCAGCTCCCCTAGCGGGAGCCTGGATACGCAGTATTTT. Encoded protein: CASSSPSGSLDTQYF.

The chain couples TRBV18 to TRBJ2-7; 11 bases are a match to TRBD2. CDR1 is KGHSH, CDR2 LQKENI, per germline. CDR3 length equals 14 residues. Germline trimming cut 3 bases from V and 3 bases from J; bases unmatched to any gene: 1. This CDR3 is CASSPGTSGYEQYF. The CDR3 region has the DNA TGTGCCAGCTCACCCGGGACTAGCGGCTACGAGCAGTACTTC. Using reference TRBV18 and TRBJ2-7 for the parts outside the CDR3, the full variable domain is NAGVMQNPRHLVRRRGQEARLRCSPMKGHSHVYWYRQLPEEGLKFMVYLQKENIIDESGMPKERFSAEFPKEGPSILRIQQVVRGDSAAYFCASSPGTSGYEQYFGPGTRLTVT.

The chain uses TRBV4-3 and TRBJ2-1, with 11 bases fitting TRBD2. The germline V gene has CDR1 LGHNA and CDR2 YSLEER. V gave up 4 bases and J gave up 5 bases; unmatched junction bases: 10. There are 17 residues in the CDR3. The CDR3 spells CASSLLLAGEEDNEQFF. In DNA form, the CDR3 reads TGCGCCAGCAGCCTACTACTAGCGGGAGAAGAGGACAATGAGCAGTTCTTC.

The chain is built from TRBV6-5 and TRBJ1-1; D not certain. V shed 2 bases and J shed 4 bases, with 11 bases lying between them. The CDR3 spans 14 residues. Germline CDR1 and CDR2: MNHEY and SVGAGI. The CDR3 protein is CASSYQQQFTEAFF. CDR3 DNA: TGTGCCAGCAGTTACCAACAGCAATTCACTGAAGCTTTCTTT.